The clone carrying this T cell receptor (beta chain) was observed a single time. This sample stems from a study of blood T cell repertoires in COVID-19. Study as a whole: Researchers got acute and convalescent COVID-19 samples from the United States, Italy and Spain.

Clones were read by immunoSEQ multiplex PCR, and TCRdb kept only the in-frame ones, dropping some. The table includes 95,000 to 100,000 clones, 70% to 85% detected once. Trimming took 0 bases from V and 8 from J; bases not matched to a gene: 4. CDR1 and CDR2 from the germline V gene are MNHNY and SVGAGI (reference sequence). This CDR3 is 15 amino acids long. The chain recombines TRBV6-6 with TRBJ1-6, with TRBD1 identical over 7 bases. This sequence was found in a woman aged 55-70 years with acute or convalescent COVID-19. Material for sequencing was peripheral blood. As DNA, the CDR3 is TGTGCCAGCAGTTACTCGCGCAGGGGGGATTCACCCCTCCACTTT. Its protein is CASSYSRRGDSPLHF.